The entry below gives a single TCR beta chain sequence along with its context. Method: immunoSEQ multiplex PCR; TCRdb's copy keeps in-frame clones and lacks some. This repertoire shows some 300,000 clones, about 88% found once; its top ten account for 2% to 2.5%. These data are taken from a study of blood T cell repertoires in COVID-19. Background on the study: Donors in Cohort 3 counted as recovered after two negative PCRs, clearance, or symptom resolution.

Participants' own reports of clinical history determined their cohort assignment. J was trimmed by 5 bases and V by 4 bases; bases with no gene match: 8. The CDR3 contains 14 residues. CDR1 is GTSNPN, CDR2 SVGIG, per germline (reference sequence). The chain has TRBV30 and TRBJ1-5; 7 positions match TRBD1. Specimen: PBMCs or T cells enriched from blood (not recorded which). This TCR came from an older woman in a cohort exposed to, infected with or recovered from COVID-19 (not recorded which). CDR3 loop: CAWKPYRGDQPQHF. The CDR3 DNA sequence: TGTGCCTGGAAACCGTACAGGGGTGATCAGCCCCAGCATTTT. The entire variable domain, with the rest obtained from reference TRBV30 and TRBJ1-5, is as follows: SQTIHQWPATLVQPVGSPLSLECTVEGTSNPNLYWYRQAAGRGLQLLFYSVGIGQISSEVPQNLSASRPQDRQFILSSKKLLLSDSGFYLCAWKPYRGDQPQHFGDGTRLSIL.